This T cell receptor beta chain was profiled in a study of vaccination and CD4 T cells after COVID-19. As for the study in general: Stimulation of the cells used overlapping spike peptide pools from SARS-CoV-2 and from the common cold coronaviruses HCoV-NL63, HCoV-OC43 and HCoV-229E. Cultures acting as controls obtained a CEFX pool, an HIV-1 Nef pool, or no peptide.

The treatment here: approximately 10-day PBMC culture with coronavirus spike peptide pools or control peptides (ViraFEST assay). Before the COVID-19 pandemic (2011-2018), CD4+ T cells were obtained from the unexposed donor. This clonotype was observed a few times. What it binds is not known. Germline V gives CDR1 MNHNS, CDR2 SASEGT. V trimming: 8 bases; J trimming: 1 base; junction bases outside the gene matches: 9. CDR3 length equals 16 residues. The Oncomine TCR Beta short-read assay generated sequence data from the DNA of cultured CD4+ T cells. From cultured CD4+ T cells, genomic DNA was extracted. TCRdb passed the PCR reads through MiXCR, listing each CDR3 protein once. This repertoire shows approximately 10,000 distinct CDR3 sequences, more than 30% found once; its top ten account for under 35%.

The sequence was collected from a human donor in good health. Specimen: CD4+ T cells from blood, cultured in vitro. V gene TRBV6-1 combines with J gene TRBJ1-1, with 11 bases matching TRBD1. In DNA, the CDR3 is TGTGCCAGCCCGGGGACAGGGGGTTTGGAGAACACTGAAGCTTTCTTT. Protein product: CASPGTGGLENTEAFF.